This T cell receptor (beta chain) was recorded in a study of CD8 T cells in Susac syndrome (dated by TCRdb to 2018 to 2020). At the level of the whole study: Among the Susac syndrome patients who were sequenced, clinically active disease was present in six and clinical remission was observed in about eight. The study used repertoire sequencing to test whether antigen drove CD8+ T cell activation and differentiation in Susac syndrome. Susac syndrome patients were therapy-naive, on corticosteroids (some also receiving IVIg), or on IVIg alone at blood withdrawal.

RNA was extracted using the RNeasy kit, and roughly 0.45 to 1 microgram was reverse transcribed with random hexamers. The immunoSEQ multiplex PCR assay, covering 54 Vbeta and 13 Jbeta segments, was used to amplify TCR beta CDR3 regions. Bias from PCR amplification was corrected by using a synthetic template baseline for primer optimization and for computational correction. The original methods were these. Reads were assigned to V, D and J genes according to IMGT and analyzed in immunoSEQ Analyzer, with only productive sequences retained. Clonality was computed as one minus Shannon entropy normalized by log2 of the number of productive unique sequences. For each patient and control, public and private clones were evaluated within the 100 most prevalent clones. A clone was defined as Susac-specific if it was absent from the healthy and MS cohorts, from about 1,100 published viral clones and from other ImmuneACCESS disease sequences. TCRdb's own reprocessing of the public reads used fastp at Q25 and MiXCR and kept productive beta chains. Identical CDR3 proteins give one entry, which carries the most common genes and DNA. The V and J calls here are based on TCRdb, not the publication. Recorded for this sample are some 200,000 distinct CDR3 sequences; 90% to 96% of them occurred a single time. The ten largest clones capture approximately 0.089% of the sample.

Peripheral blood CD8+ and CD4+ T cells from healthy donors, Susac syndrome patients and multiple sclerosis patients were profiled by high-throughput TCR beta sequencing. Recently defined diagnostic criteria for definite or probable disease were met by the Susac syndrome patients. Bulk CD8+ and CD4+ T cells were purified by magnetic negative isolation, whereas CD8+ TEMRA cells were enriched by FACS. Blood was drawn into EDTA tubes, processed within 24 hours, and PBMCs were isolated by density gradient centrifugation. PBMCs intended for TCR sequencing were frozen in liquid nitrogen and were later thawed in a 37 degrees C water bath. The sorted or isolated CD4+, CD8+ and CD8+ TEMRA cells reached a purity of at least 90%. With regard to this clonotype: Its specific antigen is unknown. The record has no base qualities; no much larger clone is one base away.

The study at large found these results: In patients with Susac syndrome, the CD4+ T cell repertoire showed no detectable clonal expansion. The TCR sequencing and HLA analysis was acknowledged to have included a relatively small number of individuals.

The CDR3 starts with the cysteine, ends with the phenylalanine, and has 14 residues. Only the CDR3 region is kept as DNA, spanning 42 bases read in frame from base 1. The V end loses 0 bases and the J end loses 4 bases, and a stretch of 10 bases separates them. Reading the germline V gene gives CDR1 SGHRS and CDR2 YFSETQ. The chain is encoded by TRBV5-1 joined to TRBJ2-5; no D segment can be confidently identified. Sequencing was carried out using CD4+ T cells from PBMCs. This sequence originates from a human donor with Susac syndrome. CDR3 loop: CASSLDLLGETQYF. The sequenced DNA: TGCGCCAGCAGCTTGGATCTACTCGGAGAGACCCAGTACTTC.